The TCR beta chain under discussion was sequenced for a study of blood T cell repertoires in COVID-19. Study overall: From the United States, Italy and Spain came samples of acute and convalescent COVID-19.

Authors' data handling: Amplified reference gene primers provided the basis for estimating nucleated cell counts. Here immunoSEQ multiplex PCR was the method, and the copy in TCRdb shows in-frame clones only, minus some. The D gene and trimming were derived from the DNA, and the V and J assignments and clone size from that table. This sample has about 100,000 clones, with approximately 86% found just once. With V trimmed by 7 bases and J by 4 bases, 7 bases remained unmatched. The CDR3 consists of 14 residues. Germline V gene lookup returns CDR1 MNHEY and CDR2 SVGAGI. Patients of the Seattle cohort, enrolled during active infection, were followed longitudinally.

The sequence came from a woman in her forties or fifties with COVID-19, enrolled during active disease. This chain connects TRBV6-5 to TRBJ1-1; 9 bases are shared with TRBD1. Sequenced input: peripheral blood. The chain's CDR3 is CASILGQGTTEAFF. DNA for the CDR3: TGTGCCAGCATCCTCGGACAGGGGACCACTGAAGCTTTCTTT.